This is a list of T cell receptor beta chains from one sample in a study of T cells after somatic rescue of genetic block. Profiling relied on immunoSEQ multiplex PCR, and the TCRdb table lists in-frame clones only, not all of them. Among 110,000 or so clones listed, approximately 90% were seen once. Source material: peripheral blood mononuclear cells (PBMCs). These receptor sequences come from a woman younger than 35. Each CDR3 is given with its conserved first and last residue. Each record gives: D gene, J gene, V gene, clone size, CDR3 protein, CDR3 DNA. A D gene is named only where the DNA matches it firmly. Clone size appears in some rows only: once, few, many, or a class for an expanded clone.

d_gene: .; j_gene: TRBJ1-5; v_gene: TRBV5-1; abundance: once; CDR3aa: CASSLDPLQSRPQHF; CDR3nt: TGCGCCAGCAGCTTGGATCCCCTACAGTCAAGGCCCCAGCATTTT
d_gene: TRBD2; j_gene: TRBJ2-5; v_gene: TRBV7-2; abundance: .; CDR3aa: CASSLVGGGASETQYF; CDR3nt: TGTGCCAGCAGCTTAGTTGGCGGGGGGGCCTCAGAGACCCAGTACTTC
d_gene: .; j_gene: TRBJ1-1; v_gene: TRBV7-3; abundance: .; CDR3aa: CASSSIPGMGGVGDTEAFF; CDR3nt: TGTGCCAGCAGCTCAATACCGGGTATGGGTGGAGTCGGGGACACTGAAGCTTTCTTT
d_gene: .; j_gene: TRBJ1-5; v_gene: TRBV11-2; abundance: once; CDR3aa: CASSLVVGQPQHF; CDR3nt: TGTGCCAGCAGCTTAGTTGTCGGTCAGCCCCAGCATTTT
d_gene: .; j_gene: TRBJ1-1; v_gene: TRBV6-1; abundance: .; CDR3aa: CASSSRGRAFF; CDR3nt: TGTGCCAGCAGCTCTAGAGGGAGAGCTTTCTTT
d_gene: .; j_gene: TRBJ1-1; v_gene: TRBV10-2; abundance: .; CDR3aa: CASSDGSLNTEAFF; CDR3nt: TGCGCCAGCAGTGATGGCAGCCTGAACACTGAAGCTTTCTTT
d_gene: .; j_gene: TRBJ1-5; v_gene: TRBV7-8; abundance: .; CDR3aa: CASSSGRWVSGNQPQHF; CDR3nt: TGTGCCAGCAGCTCAGGCAGGTGGGTTTCGGGCAATCAGCCCCAGCATTTT
d_gene: .; j_gene: TRBJ2-1; v_gene: TRBV5-1; abundance: .; CDR3aa: CASSLEFQGRINNEQFF; CDR3nt: TGCGCCAGCAGCTTGGAATTTCAGGGGCGGATTAACAATGAGCAGTTCTTC
d_gene: .; j_gene: TRBJ2-3; v_gene: TRBV7-2; abundance: .; CDR3aa: CASSLGNGAPTDTQYF; CDR3nt: TGTGCCAGCAGCTTAGGAAACGGGGCGCCCACAGATACGCAGTATTTT
d_gene: TRBD1; j_gene: TRBJ2-7; v_gene: TRBV5-5; abundance: .; CDR3aa: CASSLARGLAYEQYF; CDR3nt: TGTGCCAGCAGCTTGGCCAGGGGGTTGGCCTACGAGCAGTACTTC
d_gene: TRBD1; j_gene: TRBJ1-2; v_gene: TRBV5-1; abundance: .; CDR3aa: CASSSDRVGGYTF; CDR3nt: TGCGCCAGCAGCTCGGACAGGGTTGGGGGCTACACCTTC
d_gene: .; j_gene: TRBJ2-1; v_gene: TRBV5-1; abundance: .; CDR3aa: CASSLTQPSEQFF; CDR3nt: TGCGCCAGCAGCCTCACTCAACCGTCGGAGCAGTTCTTC
d_gene: .; j_gene: TRBJ2-3; v_gene: TRBV5-1; abundance: .; CDR3aa: CASSYSGGLPSTDTQYF; CDR3nt: TGCGCCAGCAGTTATTCCGGGGGGCTTCCCTCCACAGATACGCAGTATTTT
d_gene: .; j_gene: TRBJ2-7; v_gene: TRBV4-3; abundance: .; CDR3aa: CASSQEYRDYEQYF; CDR3nt: TGCGCCAGCAGCCAAGAGTACCGCGACTACGAGCAGTACTTC
d_gene: TRBD1; j_gene: TRBJ1-3; v_gene: TRBV29-1; abundance: .; CDR3aa: CSVATGATLLPGNTIYF; CDR3nt: TGCAGCGTAGCGACAGGGGCGACCCTCCTGCCTGGAAACACCATATATTTT
d_gene: .; j_gene: TRBJ2-5; v_gene: TRBV2; abundance: .; CDR3aa: CASSPTAQETQYF; CDR3nt: TGTGCCAGCAGTCCGACAGCACAAGAGACCCAGTACTTC
d_gene: TRBD2; j_gene: TRBJ2-7; v_gene: TRBV30; abundance: .; CDR3aa: CAWSNGLADYEQYF; CDR3nt: TGTGCCTGGAGTAATGGACTAGCTGACTACGAGCAGTACTTC
d_gene: .; j_gene: TRBJ2-7; v_gene: TRBV4-2; abundance: .; CDR3aa: CASSQDWTALGEYEQYF; CDR3nt: TGTGCCAGCAGCCAGGATTGGACAGCCCTTGGGGAGTACGAGCAGTACTTC
d_gene: .; j_gene: TRBJ2-2; v_gene: TRBV25-1; abundance: .; CDR3aa: CASSVTGTTGELFF; CDR3nt: TGTGCCAGCAGCGTAACAGGAACAACCGGGGAGCTGTTTTTT
d_gene: .; j_gene: TRBJ2-2; v_gene: TRBV6-1; abundance: .; CDR3aa: CASILEEGELFF; CDR3nt: TGTGCCAGCATACTCGAAGAAGGGGAGCTGTTTTTT
d_gene: TRBD2; j_gene: TRBJ2-7; v_gene: TRBV7-2; abundance: once; CDR3aa: CASSLAGGHEQYF; CDR3nt: TGTGCCAGCAGTTTAGCGGGGGGCCACGAGCAGTACTTC